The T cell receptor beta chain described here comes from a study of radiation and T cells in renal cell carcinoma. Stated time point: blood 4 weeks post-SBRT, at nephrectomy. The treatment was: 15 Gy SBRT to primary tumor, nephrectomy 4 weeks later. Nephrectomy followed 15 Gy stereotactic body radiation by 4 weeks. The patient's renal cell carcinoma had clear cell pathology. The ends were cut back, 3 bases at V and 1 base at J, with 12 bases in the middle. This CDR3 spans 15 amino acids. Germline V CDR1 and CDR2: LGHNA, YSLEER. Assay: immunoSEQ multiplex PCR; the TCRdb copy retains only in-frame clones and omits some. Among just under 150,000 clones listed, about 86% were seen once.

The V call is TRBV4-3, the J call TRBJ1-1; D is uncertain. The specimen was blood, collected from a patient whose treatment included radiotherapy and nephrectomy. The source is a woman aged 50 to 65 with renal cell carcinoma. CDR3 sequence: CASSHTGKANTEAFF. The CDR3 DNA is TGCGCCAGCAGCCATACCGGGAAGGCGAACACTGAAGCTTTCTTT.